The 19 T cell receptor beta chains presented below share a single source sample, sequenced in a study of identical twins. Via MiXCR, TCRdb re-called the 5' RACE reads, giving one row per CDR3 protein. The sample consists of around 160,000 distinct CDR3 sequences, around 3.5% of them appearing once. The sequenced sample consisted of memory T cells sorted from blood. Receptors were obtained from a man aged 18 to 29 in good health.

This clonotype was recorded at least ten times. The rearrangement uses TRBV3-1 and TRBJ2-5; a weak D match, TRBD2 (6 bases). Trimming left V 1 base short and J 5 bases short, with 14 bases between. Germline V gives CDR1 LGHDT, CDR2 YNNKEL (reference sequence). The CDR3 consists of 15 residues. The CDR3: CASSQGPGAGETQYF. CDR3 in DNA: TGTGCCAGCAGCCAAGGTCCGGGAGCTGGGGAGACCCAGTACTTC.

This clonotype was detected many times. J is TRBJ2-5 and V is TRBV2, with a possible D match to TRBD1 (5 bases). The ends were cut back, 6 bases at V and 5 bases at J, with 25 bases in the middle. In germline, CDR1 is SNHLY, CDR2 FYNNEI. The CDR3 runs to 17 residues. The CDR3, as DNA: TGTGCCAGCAGAGGTCTCCTGGGGCTGGTTGAAGTGGAGACCCAGTACTTC. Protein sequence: CASRGLLGLVEVETQYF. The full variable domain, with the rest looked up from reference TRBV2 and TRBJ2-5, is EPEVTQTPSHQVTQMGQEVILRCVPISNHLYFYWYRQILGQKVEFLVSFYNNEISEKSEIFDDQFSVERPDGSNFTLKIRSTKLEDSAMYFCASRGLLGLVEVETQYFGPGTRLLVL.

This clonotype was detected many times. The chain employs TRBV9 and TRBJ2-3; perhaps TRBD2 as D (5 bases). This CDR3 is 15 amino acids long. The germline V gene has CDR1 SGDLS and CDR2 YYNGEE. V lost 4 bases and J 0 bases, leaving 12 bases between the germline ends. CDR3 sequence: CASSRDIGSTDTQYF. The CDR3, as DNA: TGTGCCAGCAGCCGGGATATCGGAAGCACAGATACGCAGTATTTT.

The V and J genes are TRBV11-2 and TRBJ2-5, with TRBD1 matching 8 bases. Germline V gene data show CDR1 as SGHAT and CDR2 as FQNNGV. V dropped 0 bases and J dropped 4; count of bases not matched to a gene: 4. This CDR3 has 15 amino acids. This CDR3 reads CASSLERGQGETQYF. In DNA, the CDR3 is TGTGCCAGCAGCTTAGAACGTGGACAGGGAGAGACCCAGTACTTC.

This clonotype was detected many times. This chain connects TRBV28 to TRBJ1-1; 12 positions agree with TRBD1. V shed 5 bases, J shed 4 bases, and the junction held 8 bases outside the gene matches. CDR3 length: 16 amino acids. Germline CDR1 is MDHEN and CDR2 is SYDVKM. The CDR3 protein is CASSPHKGQGATEAFF. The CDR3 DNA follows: TGTGCCAGCAGTCCACACAAGGGACAGGGGGCCACTGAAGCTTTCTTT.

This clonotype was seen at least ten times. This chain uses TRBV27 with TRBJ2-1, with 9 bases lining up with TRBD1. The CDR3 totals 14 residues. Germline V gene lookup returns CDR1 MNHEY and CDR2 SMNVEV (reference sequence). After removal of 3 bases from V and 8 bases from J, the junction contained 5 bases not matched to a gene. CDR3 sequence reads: CASSFRGQGYEQFF. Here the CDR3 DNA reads TGTGCCAGCAGTTTTCGGGGACAGGGCTATGAGCAGTTCTTC.

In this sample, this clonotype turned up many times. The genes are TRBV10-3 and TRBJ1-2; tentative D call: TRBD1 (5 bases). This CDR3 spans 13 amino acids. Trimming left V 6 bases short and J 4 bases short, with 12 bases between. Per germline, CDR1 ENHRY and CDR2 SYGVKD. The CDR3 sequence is CAISLGQLYGYTF. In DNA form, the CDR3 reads TGTGCCATCAGCCTGGGGCAGCTCTATGGCTACACCTTC.

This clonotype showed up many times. The CDR3 coding sequence is TGTGCCAGCAGTTACGTCGGGACAGGTAATCAGCCCCAGCATTTT. Amino acids: CASSYVGTGNQPQHF. The V call is TRBV6-5, the J call TRBJ1-5, with 8 bases aligning to TRBD1. V was pared by 2 bases and J by 4 bases, with 4 bases of the junction left unmatched. This CDR3 region has 15 residues. Germline CDR1 reads MNHEY; CDR2 reads SVGAGI.

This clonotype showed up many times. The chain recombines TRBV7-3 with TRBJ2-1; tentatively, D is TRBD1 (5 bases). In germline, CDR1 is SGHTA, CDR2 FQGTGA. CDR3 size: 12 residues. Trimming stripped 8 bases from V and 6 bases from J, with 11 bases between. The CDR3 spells CASGPGSNEQFF. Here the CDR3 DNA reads TGTGCCAGCGGGCCAGGGTCCAATGAGCAGTTCTTC.

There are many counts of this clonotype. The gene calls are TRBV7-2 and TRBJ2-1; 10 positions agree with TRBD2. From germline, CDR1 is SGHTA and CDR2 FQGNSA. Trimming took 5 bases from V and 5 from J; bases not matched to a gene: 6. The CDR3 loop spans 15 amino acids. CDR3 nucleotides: TGTGCCAGCAGCCCTGGACTAGCGGATAACAATGAGCAGTTCTTC. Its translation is CASSPGLADNNEQFF. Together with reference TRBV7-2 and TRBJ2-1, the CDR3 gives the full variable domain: GAGVSQSPSNKVTEKGKDVELRCDPISGHTALYWYRQSLGQGLEFLIYFQGNSAPDKSGLPSDRFSAERTGGSVSTLTIQRTQQEDSAVYLCASSPGLADNNEQFFGPGTRLTVL.

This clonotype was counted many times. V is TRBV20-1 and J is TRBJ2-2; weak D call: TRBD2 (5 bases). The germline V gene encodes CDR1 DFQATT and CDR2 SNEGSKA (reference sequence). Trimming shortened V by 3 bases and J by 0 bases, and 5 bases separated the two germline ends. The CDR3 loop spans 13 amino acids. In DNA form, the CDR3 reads TGCAGTGCTAGCGGGACGAACACCGGGGAGCTGTTTTTT. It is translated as CSASGTNTGELFF.

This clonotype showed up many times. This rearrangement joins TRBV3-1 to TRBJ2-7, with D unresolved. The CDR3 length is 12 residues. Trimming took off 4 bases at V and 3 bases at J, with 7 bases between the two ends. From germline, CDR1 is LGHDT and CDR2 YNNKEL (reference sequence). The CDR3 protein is CASSLGNYEQYV. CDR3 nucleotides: TGTGCCAGCAGCCTCGGCAACTACGAGCAGTACGTC.

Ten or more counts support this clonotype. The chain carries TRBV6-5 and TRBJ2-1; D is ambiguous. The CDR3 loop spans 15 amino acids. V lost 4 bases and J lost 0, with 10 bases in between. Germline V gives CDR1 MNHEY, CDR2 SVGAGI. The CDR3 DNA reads TGTGCCAGCAGTTTCCGGCTGGGCTCCTACAATGAGCAGTTCTTC. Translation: CASSFRLGSYNEQFF.

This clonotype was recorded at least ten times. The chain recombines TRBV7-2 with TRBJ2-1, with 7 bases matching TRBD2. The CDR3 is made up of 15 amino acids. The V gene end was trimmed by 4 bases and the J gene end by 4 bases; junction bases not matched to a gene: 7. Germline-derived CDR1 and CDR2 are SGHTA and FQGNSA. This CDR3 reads CASSSDSGAYNEQFF. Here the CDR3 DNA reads TGTGCCAGCAGCTCAGACAGCGGGGCATACAATGAGCAGTTCTTC.

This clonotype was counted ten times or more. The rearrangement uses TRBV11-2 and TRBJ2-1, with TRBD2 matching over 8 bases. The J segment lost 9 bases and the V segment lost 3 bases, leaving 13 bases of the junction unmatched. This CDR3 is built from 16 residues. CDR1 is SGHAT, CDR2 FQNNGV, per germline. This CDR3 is CASSFRGSGISVEQFF. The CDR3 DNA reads TGTGCCAGCAGCTTTAGGGGTAGCGGGATAAGTGTTGAGCAGTTCTTC.

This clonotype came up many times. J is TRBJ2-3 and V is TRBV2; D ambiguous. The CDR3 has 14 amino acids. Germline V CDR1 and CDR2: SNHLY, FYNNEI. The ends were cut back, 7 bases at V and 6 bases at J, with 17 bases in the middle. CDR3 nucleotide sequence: TGTGCCAGCATCGTGAGTGCCAACTGGGATACGCAGTATTTT. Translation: CASIVSANWDTQYF.

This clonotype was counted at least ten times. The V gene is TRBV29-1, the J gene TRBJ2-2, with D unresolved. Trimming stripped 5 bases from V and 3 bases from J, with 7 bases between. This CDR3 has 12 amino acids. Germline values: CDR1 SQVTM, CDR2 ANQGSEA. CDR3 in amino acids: CSVPTDTGELFF. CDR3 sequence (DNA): TGCAGCGTTCCCACAGACACCGGGGAGCTGTTTTTT.

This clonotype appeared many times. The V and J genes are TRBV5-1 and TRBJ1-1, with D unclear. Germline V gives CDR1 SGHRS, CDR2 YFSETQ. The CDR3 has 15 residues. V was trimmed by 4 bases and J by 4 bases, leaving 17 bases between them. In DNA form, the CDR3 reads TGCGCCAGCAGCCCCCGAGTCGGGTCGCCCACTGAAGCTTTCTTT. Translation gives CASSPRVGSPTEAFF.

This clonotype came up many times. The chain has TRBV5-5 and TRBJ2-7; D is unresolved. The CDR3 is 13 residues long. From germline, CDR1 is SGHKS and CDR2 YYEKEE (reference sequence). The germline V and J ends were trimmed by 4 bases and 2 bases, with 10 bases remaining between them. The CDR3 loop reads CASSAHGTYEQYF. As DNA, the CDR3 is TGTGCCAGCAGCGCACACGGTACCTACGAGCAGTACTTC.